This TCR beta chain was recorded in a study of graft-versus-host responses after intestinal transplantation. Here immunoSEQ multiplex PCR was the method, and the copy in TCRdb shows in-frame clones only, minus some. The table includes some 77,000 clones, over 80% detected once. The CDR3 is 14 residues long. J was trimmed by 4 bases and V by 8 bases; bases with no gene match: 9. The V gene's germline CDR1 is MDHEN and CDR2 SYDVKM. Findings of the study overall: Allograft clonal ratios (graft-versus-host to host-versus-graft) were high in patients who had graft-donor T cell macrochimerism.

As regards this clone: Its antigen is unknown.

The chain combines TRBV28 with TRBJ2-7; 9 nucleotides match TRBD1. The starting material was PBMCs, obtained 98 days after intestinal transplantation. The source of this sequence is a human patient who received an intestinal transplant, so some T cells may come from the graft donor. The CDR3 coding sequence is TGTGCCAGCCACTCCGGGACAGGGAGGTACGAGCAGTACTTC. Its translation: CASHSGTGRYEQYF.